In this sample, the clone carrying this T cell receptor beta chain turned up many times. Antigen: not known. The length of the CDR3 is 16 residues. The junction had 10 bases not matched to a gene; V was cut back by 0 bases and J by 4 bases. The V gene's germline CDR1 is DFQATT and CDR2 SNEGSKA (reference sequence). TCRdb independently ran MiXCR on the 5' RACE reads; one entry per CDR3 protein. The table records 350,000 to 500,000 distinct CDR3 sequences, roughly a quarter of them present only once. This entry is derived from a study of T-cell memory formation after mild COVID-19. Overall study findings and caveats: Chiefly within CM and EM were the contracting CD4+ clones; CD8+ ones were within EMRA.

This TCR came from an adult woman who had mild COVID-19 (a few samples of this study predate the infection). Cell type and time point are not known. The sequenced sample was PBMCs or a T cell subset sorted from them (not recorded which). This rearrangement joins TRBV20-1 to TRBJ2-3; 7 bases are a match to TRBD2. The CDR3 nucleotides are TGCAGTGCTAGAGATAGAGGCGGGGGAGACTCAGATACGCAGTATTTT. Translating it yields CSARDRGGGDSDTQYF.